This TCR beta chain appears in the sequencing data of a study of Ad26.COV2.S vaccination and SARS-CoV-2 variants. Unmatched junction bases numbered 10, after V lost 5 bases and J lost 8 bases. The CDR3 runs 15 residues. CDR1 is SGHNT and CDR2 is YENEEA in the germline V gene. The treatment here: some 20 received Ad26.COV2.S at low or high dose, single or two shots; several received placebo; per-sample allocation not given. Sampling was performed 63 days after the first vaccine or placebo injection. Clones were read by immunoSEQ multiplex PCR, and TCRdb kept only the in-frame ones, dropping some. In the table there are about 420,000 clones, around nine tenths of which are singletons.

The sequenced sample was peripheral blood, obtained in a trial of Ad26.COV2.S vaccine versus placebo. The chain links TRBV11-3 to TRBJ2-1; TRBD1 matches at 9 bases. The receptor's source is a person aged 18-65 years who received the Ad26.COV2.S COVID-19 vaccine or a placebo. Here the CDR3 DNA reads TGTGCCAGCAGCGTAACCGGGACAGGGTCCTATGAGCAGTTCTTC. Encoded protein: CASSVTGTGSYEQFF.